Listed below are T cell receptor beta chains from one sample, sequenced in a study of OX40 agonist ivuxolimab in advanced cancers. Here immunoSEQ multiplex PCR was the method, and the copy in TCRdb shows in-frame clones only, minus some. Of 20,000 to 30,000 clones in the sample, around 85% are singletons; the top ten hold 34%. Source: CD4+ or CD8+ T cells sorted from blood, taken in a trial of the OX40 agonist ivuxolimab. The source is an adult with an advanced solid tumor such as melanoma, head and neck, liver or kidney cancer. Both conserved end residues are part of each CDR3. Each record gives: CDR3 length, clone size, J gene, V gene, CDR3 protein. The size entry is marked missing in some rows and otherwise reads once, few, many or a size class.

CDR3 length: 15; clone size: NA; J gene: TRBJ2-1; V gene: TRBV12-5; CDR3 protein: CASGLEGLAYNEQFF
CDR3 length: 13; clone size: NA; J gene: TRBJ2-7; V gene: TRBV27; CDR3 protein: CASSLRQNYEQYF
CDR3 length: 14; clone size: few; J gene: TRBJ1-2; V gene: TRBV6-1; CDR3 protein: CASSDFRGTYGYTF
CDR3 length: 11; clone size: NA; J gene: TRBJ2-3; V gene: TRBV11-3; CDR3 protein: CASSYGDTQYF
CDR3 length: 13; clone size: NA; J gene: TRBJ2-7; V gene: TRBV28; CDR3 protein: CASSAPLLDEQYF
CDR3 length: 15; clone size: NA; J gene: TRBJ2-7; V gene: TRBV5-4; CDR3 protein: CASSQDEGSGYEQYF
CDR3 length: 13; clone size: NA; J gene: TRBJ2-7; V gene: TRBV14; CDR3 protein: CASSQGVPLEQYF
CDR3 length: 14; clone size: NA; J gene: TRBJ2-7; V gene: TRBV7-3; CDR3 protein: CASSSTGSGGEQYF
CDR3 length: 13; clone size: NA; J gene: TRBJ2-7; V gene: TRBV6-1; CDR3 protein: CASSGPRWGEQYF
CDR3 length: 12; clone size: NA; J gene: TRBJ1-1; V gene: TRBV7-9; CDR3 protein: CASSLYGARAFF
CDR3 length: 15; clone size: once; J gene: TRBJ2-2; V gene: TRBV19; CDR3 protein: CASSLGTVNTGELFF
CDR3 length: 15; clone size: NA; J gene: TRBJ2-2; V gene: TRBV13; CDR3 protein: CASSLVSGSTGELFF
CDR3 length: 16; clone size: NA; J gene: TRBJ1-1; V gene: TRBV4-1; CDR3 protein: CASSQLPGQRYTEAFF
CDR3 length: 14; clone size: NA; J gene: TRBJ2-1; V gene: TRBV4-1; CDR3 protein: CASSMTAGNNEQFF
CDR3 length: 13; clone size: NA; J gene: TRBJ1-1; V gene: TRBV19; CDR3 protein: CASSTTGATEAFF
CDR3 length: 16; clone size: NA; J gene: TRBJ2-3; V gene: TRBV15; CDR3 protein: CATSRDSEAGTDTQYF
CDR3 length: 12; clone size: NA; J gene: TRBJ2-3; V gene: TRBV9; CDR3 protein: CASSDPGDTQYF
CDR3 length: 15; clone size: NA; J gene: TRBJ2-5; V gene: TRBV9; CDR3 protein: CASSTRQGPGETQYF
CDR3 length: 12; clone size: once; J gene: TRBJ2-1; V gene: TRBV19; CDR3 protein: CASRTGVNEQFF
CDR3 length: 14; clone size: NA; J gene: TRBJ1-1; V gene: TRBV5-1; CDR3 protein: CASSLVGGPTEAFF
CDR3 length: 13; clone size: NA; J gene: TRBJ1-5; V gene: TRBV19; CDR3 protein: CASNLGGNQPQHF
CDR3 length: 15; clone size: NA; J gene: TRBJ2-5; V gene: TRBV9; CDR3 protein: CASSVAGTEGETQYF
CDR3 length: 12; clone size: NA; J gene: TRBJ2-7; V gene: TRBV28; CDR3 protein: CATDRSSYEQYF
CDR3 length: 12; clone size: NA; J gene: TRBJ1-3; V gene: TRBV21-1; CDR3 protein: CASSNSGNTIYF
CDR3 length: 14; clone size: once; J gene: TRBJ1-1; V gene: TRBV27; CDR3 protein: CASTSTMGMTEAFF
CDR3 length: 15; clone size: NA; J gene: TRBJ2-1; V gene: TRBV19; CDR3 protein: CASSIGLAFYNEQFF
CDR3 length: 15; clone size: NA; J gene: TRBJ2-2; V gene: TRBV7-9; CDR3 protein: CASSLAAERTGELFF
CDR3 length: 12; clone size: once; J gene: TRBJ2-7; V gene: TRBV2; CDR3 protein: CASSGQGVEQYF
CDR3 length: 10; clone size: NA; J gene: TRBJ2-7; V gene: TRBV10-3; CDR3 protein: CAIGGLDQYF
CDR3 length: 13; clone size: NA; J gene: TRBJ1-5; V gene: TRBV5-6; CDR3 protein: CASSSNSNQPQHF
CDR3 length: 16; clone size: NA; J gene: TRBJ1-1; V gene: TRBV4-3; CDR3 protein: CASRKTAWGQGTEAFF
CDR3 length: 15; clone size: NA; J gene: TRBJ2-3; V gene: TRBV29-1; CDR3 protein: CSVEMASEDTDTQYF
CDR3 length: 16; clone size: NA; J gene: TRBJ1-6; V gene: TRBV28; CDR3 protein: CASSLPLSSYNSPLHF
CDR3 length: 15; clone size: NA; J gene: TRBJ1-1; V gene: TRBV7-9; CDR3 protein: CASSPEQGSNTEAFF
CDR3 length: 14; clone size: NA; J gene: TRBJ2-2; V gene: TRBV6-5; CDR3 protein: CASSSTLGTGELFF
CDR3 length: 19; clone size: NA; J gene: TRBJ1-5; V gene: TRBV27; CDR3 protein: CASSPQTGGTHQVNQPQHF
CDR3 length: 14; clone size: NA; J gene: TRBJ1-1; V gene: TRBV19; CDR3 protein: CASSMRAGNTEAFF
CDR3 length: 20; clone size: NA; J gene: TRBJ1-5; V gene: TRBV21-1; CDR3 protein: CASSKDGPGGTGFVIEPQHF
CDR3 length: 15; clone size: NA; J gene: TRBJ2-7; V gene: TRBV4-1; CDR3 protein: CASSQAGDRAHEQYF
CDR3 length: 9; clone size: few; J gene: TRBJ2-7; V gene: TRBV28; CDR3 protein: CASGSLAAF
CDR3 length: 15; clone size: NA; J gene: TRBJ1-2; V gene: TRBV5-5; CDR3 protein: CASSLRWDSHYGYTF
CDR3 length: 14; clone size: NA; J gene: TRBJ2-1; V gene: TRBV2; CDR3 protein: CARAGTRAYNEQFF
CDR3 length: 16; clone size: NA; J gene: TRBJ2-7; V gene: TRBV7-9; CDR3 protein: CASSSTRTSGGGAQYF
CDR3 length: 14; clone size: NA; J gene: TRBJ2-7; V gene: TRBV28; CDR3 protein: CASKGGLAGVEQYF
CDR3 length: 16; clone size: NA; J gene: TRBJ1-1; V gene: TRBV9; CDR3 protein: CASSAGRTARDTEAFF
CDR3 length: 16; clone size: NA; J gene: TRBJ2-5; V gene: TRBV6-5; CDR3 protein: CASSYSGDIKGETQYF
CDR3 length: 16; clone size: NA; J gene: TRBJ2-1; V gene: TRBV27; CDR3 protein: CASSLFPLSSYNEQFF
CDR3 length: 14; clone size: NA; J gene: TRBJ2-2; V gene: TRBV10-1; CDR3 protein: CASSDRAGTGELFF
CDR3 length: 13; clone size: few; J gene: TRBJ2-1; V gene: TRBV11-3; CDR3 protein: CASSLEDYNEQFF
CDR3 length: 17; clone size: NA; J gene: TRBJ2-1; V gene: TRBV9; CDR3 protein: CASSVLAGTSSYNEQFF
CDR3 length: 15; clone size: NA; J gene: TRBJ2-2; V gene: TRBV5-3; CDR3 protein: CASSLQPPNTGELFF
CDR3 length: 14; clone size: NA; J gene: TRBJ2-7; V gene: TRBV9; CDR3 protein: CASSSRQGKDEQYF
CDR3 length: 14; clone size: NA; J gene: TRBJ1-2; V gene: TRBV5-4; CDR3 protein: CASSLADLYDGYTF
CDR3 length: 14; clone size: NA; J gene: TRBJ1-5; V gene: TRBV28; CDR3 protein: CASSGDTANQPQHF
CDR3 length: 16; clone size: NA; J gene: TRBJ2-4; V gene: TRBV27; CDR3 protein: CASSHGTSGPKNIQYF
CDR3 length: 12; clone size: NA; J gene: TRBJ2-3; V gene: TRBV6-5; CDR3 protein: CASSRGADTQYF
CDR3 length: 15; clone size: once; J gene: TRBJ1-1; V gene: TRBV7-6; CDR3 protein: CASSHDGDRAAEAFF
CDR3 length: 14; clone size: NA; J gene: TRBJ1-6; V gene: TRBV4-2; CDR3 protein: CASSPLGAPEDVHF
CDR3 length: 15; clone size: NA; J gene: TRBJ2-5; V gene: TRBV5-1; CDR3 protein: CASSLNGGAQETQYF